This entry concerns a single T cell receptor beta chain. This record comes from a study of shared T cell receptors in the human thymus. The V and J ends lost 0 bases and 6 bases, in that order; junction bases with no gene match: 4. CDR3 length equals 15 residues. The V gene's germline CDR1 is SGHNT and CDR2 YYREEE (reference sequence). Profiled with immunoSEQ multiplex PCR; TCRdb holds only in-frame clones, not every one. The table includes approximately 730,000 clones, 70% to 90% detected once. A further study also used this sample, focusing on human thymus T cells.

The clonotype was recovered from a girl under three years old with a congenital heart defect. The chain carries TRBV5-4 and TRBJ2-1; 9 positions match TRBD2. Sequences were obtained from thymocytes. The CDR3 nucleotides are TGTGCCAGCAGCTTGGGGACTAGCGACCCCAATGAGCAGTTCTTC. This encodes CASSLGTSDPNEQFF.